This TCR beta chain was obtained from a study of cytomegalovirus exposure and HLA in healthy donors. A word on this clone: Its specificity is unknown.

Looked up from germline, CDR1 is SGHDN and CDR2 is FVKESK. CDR3 length: 15 residues. The V segment lost 4 bases and the J segment 3 bases; nucleotides outside the gene matches: 6. Study-wide findings and caveats: Among the most significant clusters, several appeared linked to common viral pathogens in a later analysis. In a later analysis, an Asian-associated ancestry cluster reportedly showed fewer N-insertions than the 666-donor mean.

The PCR ran on 60 Vbeta and 13 Jbeta primers. Using immunoSEQ multiplex PCR, the repertoire was profiled, and TCRdb retains in-frame clones only, with some absent. This sample has some 130,000 clones; 80% occur once, and the top ten carry 4.8%. This sequence joins TRBV14 and TRBJ1-2; TRBD1 aligns across 9 bases. Sequenced input: PBMCs. The clonotype was recovered from a young man in good health. The CDR3 region has the DNA TGTGCCAGCAGCCCGGGACAGGGACTTTACTATGGCTACACCTTC. It translates to CASSPGQGLYYGYTF.